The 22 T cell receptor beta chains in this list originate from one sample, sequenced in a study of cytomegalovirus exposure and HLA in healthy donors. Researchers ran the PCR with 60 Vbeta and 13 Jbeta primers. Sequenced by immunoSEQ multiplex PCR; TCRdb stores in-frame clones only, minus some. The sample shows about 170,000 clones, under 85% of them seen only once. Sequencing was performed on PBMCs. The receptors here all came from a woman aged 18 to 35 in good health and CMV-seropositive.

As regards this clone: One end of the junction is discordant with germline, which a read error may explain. As DNA, the CDR3 is TGTGCCAGCAGCCAAGGAGAAAGGACAGGGGATTCACCCCTCCACTTT. Residues: CASSQGERTGDSPLHF. V is TRBV4-1 and J is TRBJ1-6; 9 nucleotides agree with TRBD1. Germline CDR1 is MGHRA and CDR2 is YSYEKL. The CDR3 is 16 amino acids.

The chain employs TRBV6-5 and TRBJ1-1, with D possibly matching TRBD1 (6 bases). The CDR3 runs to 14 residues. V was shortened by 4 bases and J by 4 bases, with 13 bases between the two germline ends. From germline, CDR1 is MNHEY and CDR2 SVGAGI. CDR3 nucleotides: TGTGCCAGCAGTTCTACCCAGGGGAGCACTGAAGCTTTCTTT. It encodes CASSSTQGSTEAFF.

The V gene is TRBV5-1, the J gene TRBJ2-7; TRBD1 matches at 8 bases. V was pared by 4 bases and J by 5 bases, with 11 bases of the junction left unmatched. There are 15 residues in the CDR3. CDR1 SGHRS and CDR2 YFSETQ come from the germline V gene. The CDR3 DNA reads TGCGCCAGCAGCCCCGTGACAGGGGAAGTCAACGAGCAGTACTTC. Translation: CASSPVTGEVNEQYF.

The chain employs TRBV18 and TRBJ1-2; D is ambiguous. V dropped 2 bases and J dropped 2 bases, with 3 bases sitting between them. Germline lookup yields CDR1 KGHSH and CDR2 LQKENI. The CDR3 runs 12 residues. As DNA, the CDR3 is TGTGCCAGCTCACCAGAGAACTATGGCTACACCTTC. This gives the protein CASSPENYGYTF.

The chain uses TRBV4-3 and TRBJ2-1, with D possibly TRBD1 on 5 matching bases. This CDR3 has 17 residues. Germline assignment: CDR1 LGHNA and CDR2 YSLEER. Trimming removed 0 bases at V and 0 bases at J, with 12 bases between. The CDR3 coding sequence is TGCGCCAGCAGCCAAGATTTTAGGGGTGGCTCCTACAATGAGCAGTTCTTC. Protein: CASSQDFRGGSYNEQFF.

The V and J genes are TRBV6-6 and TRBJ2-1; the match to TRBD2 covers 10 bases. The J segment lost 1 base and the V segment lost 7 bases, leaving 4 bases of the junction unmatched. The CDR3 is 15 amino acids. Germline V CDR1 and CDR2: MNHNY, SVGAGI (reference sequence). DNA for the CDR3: TGTGCCAGCAACCCAGCGGGGGGGTCCTACAATGAGCAGTTCTTC. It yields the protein CASNPAGGSYNEQFF.

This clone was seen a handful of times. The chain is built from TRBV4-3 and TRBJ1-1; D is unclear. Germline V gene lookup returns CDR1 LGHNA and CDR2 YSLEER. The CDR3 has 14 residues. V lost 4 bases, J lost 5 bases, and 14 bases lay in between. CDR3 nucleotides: TGCGCCAGCAGCCCCAACCCAGAACCAACTGAAGCTTTCTTT. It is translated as CASSPNPEPTEAFF.

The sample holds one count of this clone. The CDR3 DNA is TGTGCCAGCAGCTTGGACAGGCATGAGCAGTACTTC. This encodes CASSLDRHEQYF. The rearrangement links TRBV5-4 to TRBJ2-7, with a weak D call TRBD1 (5 bases). Per the germline V gene, CDR1 is SGHNT and CDR2 is YYREEE (reference sequence). This CDR3 has 12 amino acids. V lost 0 bases and J lost 7, with 8 bases in between.

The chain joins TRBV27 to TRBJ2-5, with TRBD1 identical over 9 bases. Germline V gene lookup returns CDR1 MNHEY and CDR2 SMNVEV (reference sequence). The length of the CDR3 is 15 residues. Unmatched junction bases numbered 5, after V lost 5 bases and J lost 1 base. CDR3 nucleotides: TGTGCCAGCAGTATCCTACAGGGGGCCCAAGAGACCCAGTACTTC. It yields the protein CASSILQGAQETQYF.

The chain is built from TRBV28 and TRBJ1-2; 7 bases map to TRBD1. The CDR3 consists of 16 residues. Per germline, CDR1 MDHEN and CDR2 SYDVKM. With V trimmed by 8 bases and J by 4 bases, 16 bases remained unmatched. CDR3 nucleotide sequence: TGTGCCAGCCAGGGACACAGGGGCTCCTTAACCTATGGCTACACCTTC. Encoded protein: CASQGHRGSLTYGYTF.

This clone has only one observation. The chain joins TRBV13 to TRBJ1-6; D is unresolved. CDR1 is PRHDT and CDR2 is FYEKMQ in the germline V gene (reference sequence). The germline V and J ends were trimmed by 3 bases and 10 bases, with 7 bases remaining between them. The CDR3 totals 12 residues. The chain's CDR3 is CASSFGQSPLHF. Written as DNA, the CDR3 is TGTGCCAGCAGCTTTGGTCAGTCACCCCTCCACTTT. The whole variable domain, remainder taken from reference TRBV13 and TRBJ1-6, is AAGVIQSPRHLIKEKRETATLKCYPIPRHDTVYWYQQGPGQDPQFLISFYEKMQSDKGSIPDRFSAQQFSDYHSELNMSSLELGDSALYFCASSFGQSPLHFGNGTRLTVT.

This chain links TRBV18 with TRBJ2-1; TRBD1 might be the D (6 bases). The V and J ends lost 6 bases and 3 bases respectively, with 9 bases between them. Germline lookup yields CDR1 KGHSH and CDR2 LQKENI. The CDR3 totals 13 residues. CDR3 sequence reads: CASSSDSYNEQFF. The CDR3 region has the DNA TGTGCCAGCTCGTCGGACAGCTACAATGAGCAGTTCTTC. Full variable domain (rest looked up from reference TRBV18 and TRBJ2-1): NAGVMQNPRHLVRRRGQEARLRCSPMKGHSHVYWYRQLPEEGLKFMVYLQKENIIDESGMPKERFSAEFPKEGPSILRIQQVVRGDSAAYFCASSSDSYNEQFFGPGTRLTVL.

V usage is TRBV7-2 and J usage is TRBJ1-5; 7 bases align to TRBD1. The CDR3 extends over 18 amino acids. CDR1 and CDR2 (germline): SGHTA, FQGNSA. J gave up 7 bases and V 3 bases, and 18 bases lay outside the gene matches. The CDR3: CASSFQVWGQLGNQPQHF. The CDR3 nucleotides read TGTGCCAGCAGCTTCCAGGTTTGGGGACAGTTAGGAAACCAGCCCCAGCATTTT. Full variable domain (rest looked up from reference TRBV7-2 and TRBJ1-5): GAGVSQSPSNKVTEKGKDVELRCDPISGHTALYWYRQSLGQGLEFLIYFQGNSAPDKSGLPSDRFSAERTGGSVSTLTIQRTQQEDSAVYLCASSFQVWGQLGNQPQHFGDGTRLSIL.

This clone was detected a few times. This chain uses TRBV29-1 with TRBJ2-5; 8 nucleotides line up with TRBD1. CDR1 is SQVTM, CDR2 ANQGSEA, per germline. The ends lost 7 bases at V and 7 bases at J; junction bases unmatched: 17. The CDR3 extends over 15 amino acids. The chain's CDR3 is CSGKTGARLSGTQYF. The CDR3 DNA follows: TGCAGCGGAAAGACAGGGGCGCGGTTATCCGGGACCCAGTACTTC.

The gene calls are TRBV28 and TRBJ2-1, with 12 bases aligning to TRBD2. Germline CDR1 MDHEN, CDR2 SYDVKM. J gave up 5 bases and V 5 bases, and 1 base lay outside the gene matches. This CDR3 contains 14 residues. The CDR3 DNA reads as TGTGCCAGCAGTCTAGCGGGGGGGGACAATGAGCAGTTCTTC. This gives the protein CASSLAGGDNEQFF. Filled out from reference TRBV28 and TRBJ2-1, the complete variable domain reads DVKVTQSSRYLVKRTGEKVFLECVQDMDHENMFWYRQDPGLGLRLIYFSYDVKMKEKGDIPEGYSVSREKKERFSLILESASTNQTSMYLCASSLAGGDNEQFFGPGTRLTVL.

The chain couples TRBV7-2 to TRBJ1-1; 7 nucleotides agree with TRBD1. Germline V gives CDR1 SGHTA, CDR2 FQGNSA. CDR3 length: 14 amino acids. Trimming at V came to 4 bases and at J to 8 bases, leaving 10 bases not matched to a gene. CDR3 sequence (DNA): TGTGCCAGCAGCTCAAGACCCGGGACAGCCGAAGCTTTCTTT. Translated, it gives CASSSRPGTAEAFF.

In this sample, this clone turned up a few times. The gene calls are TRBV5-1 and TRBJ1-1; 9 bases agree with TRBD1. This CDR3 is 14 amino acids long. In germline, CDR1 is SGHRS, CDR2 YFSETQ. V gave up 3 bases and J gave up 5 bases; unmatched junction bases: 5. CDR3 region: CASSSGTGFTEAFF. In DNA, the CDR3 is TGCGCCAGCAGCTCCGGGACAGGGTTTACTGAAGCTTTCTTT.

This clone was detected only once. The CDR3 coding sequence is TGTGCCAGCAGCACCAGGACAGTCTTGAGGGGAATTTCACCCCTCCACTTT. It yields the protein CASSTRTVLRGISPLHF. The chain couples TRBV5-6 to TRBJ1-6, with D perhaps TRBD1 (6 bases). With 4 bases removed from V and 9 bases from J, the gap between germline ends came to 23 bases. The V gene's germline CDR1 is SGHDT and CDR2 YYEEEE. The CDR3 has 17 amino acids.

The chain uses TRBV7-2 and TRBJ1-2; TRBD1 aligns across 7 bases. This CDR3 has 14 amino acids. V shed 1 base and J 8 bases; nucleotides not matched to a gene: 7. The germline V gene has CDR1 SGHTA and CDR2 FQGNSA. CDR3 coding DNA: TGTGCCAGCAGCTTAGGGGAGACAGGGTCCGGCTACACCTTC. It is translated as CASSLGETGSGYTF.

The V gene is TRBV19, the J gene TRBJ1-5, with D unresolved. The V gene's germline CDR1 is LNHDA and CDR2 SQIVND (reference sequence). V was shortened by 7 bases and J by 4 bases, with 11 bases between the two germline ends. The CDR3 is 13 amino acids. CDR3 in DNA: TGTGCCAGTACGGCGGCGGCTAATCAGCCCCAGCATTTT. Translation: CASTAAANQPQHF.

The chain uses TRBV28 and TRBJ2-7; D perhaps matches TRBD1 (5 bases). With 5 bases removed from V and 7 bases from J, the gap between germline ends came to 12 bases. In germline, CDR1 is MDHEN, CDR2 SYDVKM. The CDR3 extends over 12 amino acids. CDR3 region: CASSRAGWEQYF. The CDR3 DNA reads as TGTGCCAGCAGTCGAGCAGGGTGGGAGCAGTACTTC.

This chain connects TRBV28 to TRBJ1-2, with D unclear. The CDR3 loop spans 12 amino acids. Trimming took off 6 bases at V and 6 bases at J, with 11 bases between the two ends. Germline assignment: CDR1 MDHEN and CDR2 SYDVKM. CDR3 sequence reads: CASRRAADGYTF. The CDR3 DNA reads TGTGCCAGCAGGCGGGCCGCGGATGGCTACACCTTC.